A selection of T cell receptor beta chains follows, all from one sample in a study of sequential checkpoint blockade in melanoma. Some clones are missing from TCRdb's copy, which holds only in-frame ones; the method was immunoSEQ multiplex PCR. Of about 10,000 clones in the sample, 60% to 75% were seen once. This sample comprised CD8+ T cells sorted from blood (inferred from file names), obtained from a patient given nivolumab and ipilimumab in sequence. The receptors come from a human donor with melanoma. CDR3s include the opening cysteine and the closing phenylalanine or tryptophan. D genes are given only for firm matches. Clone size appears in some rows only: once, few, many, or a class for an expanded clone.

TRBD1	once	TRBV6-5	TRBJ2-1	TGTGCCAGCATCGGACAGGGGTTCAATGAGCAGTTCTTC	CASIGQGFNEQFF
TRBD1	NA	TRBV4-1	TRBJ2-7	TGCGCCAGCAGCCAGGGACAGGGTTGGGAGCAGTACTTC	CASSQGQGWEQYF
NA	NA	TRBV6-1	TRBJ2-7	TGTGCCAGCAGTGAAGCGAGGACGGAGGGGTGGTCCTACGAGCAGTACTTC	CASSEARTEGWSYEQYF
NA	NA	TRBV29-1	TRBJ2-5	TGCAGCGTTGATCTGGGAGCGAAGACCCAGTACTTC	CSVDLGAKTQYF
NA	NA	TRBV11-2	TRBJ2-7	TGTGCCAGCAGCTTAGAGCGGGGAAGGGCCTACGAGCAGTACTTC	CASSLERGRAYEQYF
TRBD2	NA	TRBV7-9	TRBJ2-2	TGTGCCAGCAGCTTTCTAGCGGGAGGGGAAACCGGGGAGCTGTTTTTT	CASSFLAGGETGELFF
TRBD1	NA	TRBV29-1	TRBJ1-2	TGCAGCGTTCCGGGACAGGGGCTGGTCGGCTACACCTTC	CSVPGQGLVGYTF
TRBD1	NA	TRBV5-4	TRBJ2-7	TGTGCCAGCAGCTTGGAGGACAGGGGCAACGAGCAGTACTTC	CASSLEDRGNEQYF
TRBD2	NA	TRBV7-2	TRBJ2-3	TGTGCCAGCCGCATAGCGGGAGGGATCACAGATACGCAGTATTTT	CASRIAGGITDTQYF
TRBD2	few	TRBV19	TRBJ2-7	TGTGCCAGTAGAATGGGGACGGGGACCGGGACTAGCTACGAGCAGTACTTC	CASRMGTGTGTSYEQYF
TRBD2	NA	TRBV9	TRBJ2-5	TGTGCCAGCAGCGTAGGTACGTCGGCGGGAGCTGAAGAGACCCAGTACTTC	CASSVGTSAGAEETQYF
NA	NA	TRBV19	TRBJ2-1	TGTGCCAGTAGTAAGTTCCCGTGGGGTCAGGGGACCAATGAGCAGTTCTTC	CASSKFPWGQGTNEQFF
NA	NA	TRBV10-1	TRBJ1-3	TGCGCCACCGTACCCGAGTCAAACACCATATATTTT	CATVPESNTIYF
TRBD1	few	TRBV19	TRBJ2-7	TGTGCCAGTAGTCTAGGGACAGGAGTATACGAGCAGTACTTC	CASSLGTGVYEQYF
TRBD2	NA	TRBV7-6	TRBJ2-7	TGTGCCAGCAGCTTAGCGATGGCGGGAGGGATCTACGAGCAGTACTTC	CASSLAMAGGIYEQYF
NA	NA	TRBV5-6	TRBJ2-2	TGTGCCAGCAGCACCGGGACAACCGGGGAGCTGTTTTTT	CASSTGTTGELFF
NA	NA	TRBV19	TRBJ2-7	TGTGCCAGTAGTATTAGCAGGGCCTACGAGCAGTACTTC	CASSISRAYEQYF
NA	NA	TRBV9	TRBJ2-7	TGTGCCAGCAGCCCAATAGAACGACAGGCCGCCTACGAGCAGTACTTC	CASSPIERQAAYEQYF
NA	NA	TRBV21-1	TRBJ1-1	TGTGCCAGCCCTGACAGGGGGAAGGGGAACACTGAAGCTTTCTTT	CASPDRGKGNTEAFF
TRBD1	NA	TRBV9	TRBJ2-7	TGTGCCAGCAGCGAGGGGGGACAGGGGGGCGACGAGCAGTACTTC	CASSEGGQGGDEQYF
TRBD1	NA	TRBV9	TRBJ2-7	TGTGCCAGCAGCGTATCCGACAGGGGCCCCTACGAGCAGTACTTC	CASSVSDRGPYEQYF
NA	NA	TRBV7-8	TRBJ1-5	TGTGCCAGCAGCCCCGGGTTCCTGGGCAATCAGCCCCAGCATTTT	CASSPGFLGNQPQHF
TRBD1	NA	TRBV19	TRBJ2-7	TGTGCCAGTAGTGTTTCTGGACAGGGTCGCTACGAGCAGTACTTC	CASSVSGQGRYEQYF
TRBD1	NA	TRBV19	TRBJ2-5	TGTGCCAGTAGTATCGCGGACAGGGGACCCCAAGAGACCCAGTACTTC	CASSIADRGPQETQYF
NA	NA	TRBV29-1	TRBJ2-2	TGCAGCGTTGATGCCCGGGACTCTAACACCGGGGAGCTGTTTTTT	CSVDARDSNTGELFF
NA	NA	TRBV28	TRBJ2-1	TGTGCCAGCAGTAACTCGGACAGCCGCTACAATGAGCAGTTCTTC	CASSNSDSRYNEQFF
NA	NA	TRBV6-1	TRBJ2-6	TGTGCCAGCAGTGAAAACAGGGCTATGGGGGCCAACGTCCTGACTTTC	CASSENRAMGANVLTF
NA	NA	TRBV5-5	TRBJ1-5	TGTGCCAGCAGTTACGACAGGCGGCAGCCCCAGCATTTT	CASSYDRRQPQHF
TRBD2	NA	TRBV6-6	TRBJ2-1	TGTGCCAGCAGTTACGGTAGCGGGGAGCAGTTCTTC	CASSYGSGEQFF
NA	NA	TRBV5-6	TRBJ2-7	TGTGCCAGCAGCGCACAGGTTTCCTCCTACGAGCAGTACTTC	CASSAQVSSYEQYF
NA	NA	TRBV14	TRBJ2-2	TGTGCTTGTAGCGGAACGAACACCGGGGAGCTGTTTTTT	CACSGTNTGELFF
NA	NA	TRBV19	TRBJ2-1	TGTGCCAGTAGTAGTGCGGGGAGCTCCTACAATGAGCAGTTCTTC	CASSSAGSSYNEQFF
TRBD1	NA	TRBV5-1	TRBJ2-2	TGCGCCAGCAGCTTAGATACCAGGGGGCGCCCCGGGGAGCTGTTTTTT	CASSLDTRGRPGELFF